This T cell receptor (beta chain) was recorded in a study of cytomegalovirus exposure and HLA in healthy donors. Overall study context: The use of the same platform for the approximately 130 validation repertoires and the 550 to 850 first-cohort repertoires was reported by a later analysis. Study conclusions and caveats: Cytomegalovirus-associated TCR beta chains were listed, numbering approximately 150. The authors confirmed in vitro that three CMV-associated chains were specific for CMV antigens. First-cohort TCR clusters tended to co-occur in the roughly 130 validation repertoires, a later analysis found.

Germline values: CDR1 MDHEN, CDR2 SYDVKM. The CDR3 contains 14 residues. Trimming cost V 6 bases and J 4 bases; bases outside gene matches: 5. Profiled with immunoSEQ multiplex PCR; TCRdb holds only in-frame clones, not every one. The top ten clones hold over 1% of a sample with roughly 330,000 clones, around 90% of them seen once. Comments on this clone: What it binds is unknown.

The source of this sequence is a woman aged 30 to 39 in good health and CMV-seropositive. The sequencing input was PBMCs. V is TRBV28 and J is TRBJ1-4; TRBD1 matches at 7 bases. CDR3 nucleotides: TGTGCCAGCAGACTCGACAGGGATAATGAAAAACTGTTTTTT. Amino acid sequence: CASRLDRDNEKLFF. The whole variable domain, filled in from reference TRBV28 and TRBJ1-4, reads DVKVTQSSRYLVKRTGEKVFLECVQDMDHENMFWYRQDPGLGLRLIYFSYDVKMKEKGDIPEGYSVSREKKERFSLILESASTNQTSMYLCASRLDRDNEKLFFGSGTQLSVL.